These 11 T cell receptor beta chains share one sample of origin, sequenced in a study of CD8 T cells in ankylosing spondylitis. From the 5' RACE reads, TCRdb called clonotypes with MiXCR, one entry per CDR3 protein. The sample records 25,000 to 30,000 distinct CDR3 sequences, about 5.6% being singletons. The sequenced sample consisted of blood, either unsorted or a sorted T cell fraction (not recorded which). The source of these receptors is a female donor with ankylosing spondylitis or in good health (not recorded which).

This clonotype was detected only a few times. The chain employs TRBV19 and TRBJ2-1, with 10 bases aligning to TRBD1. Germline trimming cut 7 bases from V and 6 bases from J; bases unmatched to any gene: 15. This CDR3 comprises 17 residues. The germline CDR1 and CDR2 sequences are LNHDA and SQIVND (reference sequence). CDR3 sequence: CASNKEGQGPPINEQFF. The DNA for the CDR3 is TGTGCCAGTAATAAGGAGGGACAGGGGCCTCCCATCAATGAGCAGTTCTTC.

At least ten counts were recorded for this clonotype. The chain couples TRBV9 to TRBJ1-1, with 8 bases matching TRBD1. The CDR3 length is 14 residues. Germline loops: CDR1 SGDLS, CDR2 YYNGEE. V gave up 3 bases and J gave up 6 bases; unmatched junction bases: 7. The CDR3 region is CASSADPDRAEAFF. Here the CDR3 DNA reads TGTGCCAGCAGCGCGGATCCGGACAGGGCTGAAGCTTTCTTT.

This clonotype is medium-sized (0.01 to 0.1%). The gene calls are TRBV9 and TRBJ1-2; D gene ambiguous. V shed 3 bases and J shed 2 bases, with 11 bases lying between them. The germline CDR1 and CDR2 sequences are SGDLS and YYNGEE. The CDR3 has 14 amino acids. This CDR3 reads CASSEDLANYGYTF. CDR3 nucleotide sequence: TGTGCCAGCAGCGAAGATCTTGCAAACTATGGCTACACCTTC.

This clonotype was detected many times. The chain is built from TRBV9 and TRBJ2-2; D remains unclear. The V gene's germline CDR1 is SGDLS and CDR2 YYNGEE. This CDR3 spans 14 amino acids. Trimming stripped 0 bases from V and 1 base from J, with 4 bases between. CDR3 sequence (DNA): TGTGCCAGCAGCGTAGCACAGAACACCGGGGAGCTGTTTTTT. It yields the protein CASSVAQNTGELFF.

This clonotype was seen repeatedly, ten times or more. V and J are TRBV9 and TRBJ2-2; TRBD1 aligns across 7 bases. The ends lost 3 bases at V and 5 bases at J; junction bases unmatched: 7. The CDR3 has 15 residues. CDR1 is SGDLS, CDR2 YYNGEE, per germline. CDR3 residues: CASSGRQGRTGELFF. DNA for the CDR3: TGTGCCAGCAGCGGGAGACAGGGTCGGACCGGGGAGCTGTTTTTT. Supplemented by reference TRBV9 and TRBJ2-2, the full variable domain reads DSGVTQTPKHLITATGQRVTLRCSPRSGDLSVYWYQQSLDQGLQFLIQYYNGEERAKGNILERFSAQQFPDLHSELNLSSLELGDSALYFCASSGRQGRTGELFFGEGSRLTVL.

This clonotype is judged medium-sized (0.01 to 0.1%). The CDR3 loop reads CASSVGQGGPQHF. CDR3 in DNA: TGTGCCAGCAGCGTAGGGCAGGGGGGGCCCCAGCATTTT. V usage is TRBV9 and J usage is TRBJ1-5, with 7 nucleotides matching TRBD1. The CDR3 runs 13 residues. V gave up 0 bases and J gave up 9 bases; unmatched junction bases: 3. CDR1 is SGDLS, CDR2 YYNGEE, per germline.

This clonotype was counted at least ten times. The chain links TRBV9 to TRBJ1-1; D call uncertain. V shed 4 bases and J shed 4 bases, with 14 bases lying between them. The CDR3 runs to 14 residues. Germline values: CDR1 SGDLS, CDR2 YYNGEE. DNA of the CDR3: TGTGCCAGCAGCCAAGGCCCCAGAGGCACTGAAGCTTTCTTT. Protein product: CASSQGPRGTEAFF. Supplemented by reference TRBV9 and TRBJ1-1, the full variable domain reads DSGVTQTPKHLITATGQRVTLRCSPRSGDLSVYWYQQSLDQGLQFLIQYYNGEERAKGNILERFSAQQFPDLHSELNLSSLELGDSALYFCASSQGPRGTEAFFGQGTRLTVV.

At least ten counts were recorded for this clonotype. The chain couples TRBV9 to TRBJ1-3, with TRBD1 identical over 7 bases. The CDR3 totals 15 residues. Trimming cost V 4 bases and J 4 bases; bases outside gene matches: 8. Germline values: CDR1 SGDLS, CDR2 YYNGEE. Written as DNA, the CDR3 is TGTGCCAGCAGCTCAGACAGGGTCACGGGAAACACCATATATTTT. It specifies CASSSDRVTGNTIYF.

This clonotype was found many times. The V and J genes are TRBV9 and TRBJ2-1; 7 bases match TRBD2. Germline V gene sequence: CDR1 SGDLS, CDR2 YYNGEE. The CDR3 is made up of 14 amino acids. Trimming took 0 bases from V and 8 from J; bases not matched to a gene: 5. The CDR3 region is CASSVVLASDEQFF. The CDR3, as DNA: TGTGCCAGCAGCGTAGTACTAGCGTCGGATGAGCAGTTCTTC.

V is TRBV9 and J is TRBJ2-1, with TRBD2 matching 9 bases. CDR1 is SGDLS, CDR2 YYNGEE, per germline. Trimming took 4 bases from V and 8 from J; bases not matched to a gene: 7. This CDR3 contains 14 residues. The CDR3 sequence: CASSRPGLAYEQFF. The CDR3 DNA follows: TGTGCCAGCAGCCGTCCGGGACTAGCCTATGAGCAGTTCTTC.

This clonotype was recorded at least ten times. The rearrangement links TRBV9 to TRBJ1-1; D is ambiguous. Trimming stripped 3 bases from V and 5 bases from J, with 14 bases between. CDR1 and CDR2 from the germline V gene are SGDLS and YYNGEE. The CDR3 is 14 amino acids. The DNA of the CDR3 is TGTGCCAGCAGCGCCGAAGTAGCGGGGACTGAAGCTTTCTTT. Encoded protein: CASSAEVAGTEAFF.